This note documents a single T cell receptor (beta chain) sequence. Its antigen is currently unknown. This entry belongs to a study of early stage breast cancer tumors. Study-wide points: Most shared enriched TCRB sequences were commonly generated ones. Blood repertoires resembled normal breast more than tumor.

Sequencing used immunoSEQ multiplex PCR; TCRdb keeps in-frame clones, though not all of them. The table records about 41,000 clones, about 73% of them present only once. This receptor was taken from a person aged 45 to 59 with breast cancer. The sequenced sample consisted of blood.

CDR3 region: CASSREVALNYGYTF. In DNA, the CDR3 is TGTGCCAGCAGCCGAGAGGTGGCATTAAACTATGGCTACACCTTC. The chain is built from TRBV7-8 and TRBJ1-2; D not certain. This CDR3 has 15 residues. The germline V gene has CDR1 SGHVS and CDR2 FQNEAQ. V was shortened by 5 bases and J by 2 bases, with 15 bases between the two germline ends.